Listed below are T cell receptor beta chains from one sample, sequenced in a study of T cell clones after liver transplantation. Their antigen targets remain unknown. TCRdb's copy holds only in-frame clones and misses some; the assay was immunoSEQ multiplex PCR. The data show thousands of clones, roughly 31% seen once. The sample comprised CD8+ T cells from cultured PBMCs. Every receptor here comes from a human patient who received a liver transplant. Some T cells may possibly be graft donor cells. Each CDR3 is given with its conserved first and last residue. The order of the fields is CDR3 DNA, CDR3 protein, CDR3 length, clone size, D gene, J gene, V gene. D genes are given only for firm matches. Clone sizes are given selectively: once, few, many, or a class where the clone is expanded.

TGTGCCAGCAGCTTCCTAGGACGGGAGAACACCGGGGAGCTGTTTTTT CASSFLGRENTGELFF 16 few . TRBJ2-2 TRBV7-9
TGTGCCAGCAGTTTACTCGGACTAGAAGGCACAGATACGCAGTATTTT CASSLLGLEGTDTQYF 16 . TRBD2 TRBJ2-3 TRBV27
TGTGCTAGCAGCTCGCCTATTAGCAATGAGCAGTTCTTC CASSSPISNEQFF 13 . . TRBJ2-1 TRBV7-7
TGTGCCAGCAGCGGGGGGGCTAGCGGCCACTACAATGAGCAGTTCTTC CASSGGASGHYNEQFF 16 . . TRBJ2-1 TRBV9
TGTGCCAGCAGTTTGTTACAGCGGAACTATGGCTACACCTTC CASSLLQRNYGYTF 14 . . TRBJ1-2 TRBV6-6
TGTGCCAGCAGTTTGGGGCAGGGGGCGGTGAATGAGCAGTTCTTC CASSLGQGAVNEQFF 15 medium-sized TRBD1 TRBJ2-1 TRBV28
TGTGCCAGCAGTTTCCCCCGGAGGCAGAAAGAGACCCAGTACTTC CASSFPRRQKETQYF 15 . . TRBJ2-5 TRBV28
TGTGCCAGCAGTGAAAGAGTCAGTTACAATCAGCCCCAGCATTTT CASSERVSYNQPQHF 15 few . TRBJ1-5 TRBV6-1
TGTGCCAGCAGTTTATTGGGCTCGGCAGACCCAGAGAGCACAGATACGCAGTATTTT CASSLLGSADPESTDTQYF 19 medium-sized . TRBJ2-3 TRBV28
TGTACCAGCAGCTTAGGCTTCTCCTACGAGCAGTACTTC CTSSLGFSYEQYF 13 . . TRBJ2-7 TRBV11-2
TGTGCCAGCAGCCCTTTATCTGGGGGTAGCGGGCGTACAGATACGCAGTATTTT CASSPLSGGSGRTDTQYF 18 . TRBD2 TRBJ2-3 TRBV4-2
TGTGCCAGCAGCTTAGCGGGGGACAGCCATAATGAAAAACTGTTTTTT CASSLAGDSHNEKLFF 16 . TRBD1 TRBJ1-4 TRBV7-3
TGCGCCAGCAGCCCCCTACATGGACAGGGCCAAGAGACCCAGTACTTC CASSPLHGQGQETQYF 16 . TRBD1 TRBJ2-5 TRBV4-1
TGTGCCAGTAGTATTACTAGCGGCCTCAATGAGCAGTTCTTC CASSITSGLNEQFF 14 large TRBD2 TRBJ2-1 TRBV19
TGTGCCAGCAGTTTAATCATTCGGGGACAGGGGTTTTACGAGCAGTACTTC CASSLIIRGQGFYEQYF 17 medium-sized TRBD1 TRBJ2-7 TRBV28
TGTGCCAGCAGTTCGACTATCGGGAGAGATCAAGAGACCCAGTACTTC CASSSTIGRDQETQYF 16 . . TRBJ2-5 TRBV27
TGCGCCAGCAGCTGGACCCAGCGGGAGATCGGGGAGCTGTTTTTT CASSWTQREIGELFF 15 . TRBD2 TRBJ2-2 TRBV5-1
TGTGCCAGCAGTTACTCGTGGGGTCCCTACGAGCAGTACTTC CASSYSWGPYEQYF 14 . . TRBJ2-7 TRBV6-6
TGTGCCAGCAGTTCGAGGGCCTGGGAGGGTATAACTAATGAAAAACTGTTTTTT CASSSRAWEGITNEKLFF 18 . . TRBJ1-4 TRBV28
TGTGCCAGCAGTTTATCGGCCCTAGGGGCGGATTCCTACAATGAGCAGTTCTTC CASSLSALGADSYNEQFF 18 . . TRBJ2-1 TRBV27
TGTGCCAGCAGGGGACTAGCGGGAGATGGGACAGATACGCAGTATTTT CASRGLAGDGTDTQYF 16 medium-sized TRBD2 TRBJ2-3 TRBV7-9
TGCGCCAGCAGCCAAGATAAGGGGACAGGGCTTAAGCCCCAGCATTTT CASSQDKGTGLKPQHF 16 . TRBD1 TRBJ1-5 TRBV5-4
TGTGCCTGCGGCGGGGGCCTCCAGGGAGGAGAGCAGTACTTC CACGGGLQGGEQYF 14 large . TRBJ2-7 TRBV27
TGCAGCGTTGAAGATCGGGGGAGCGCGGCAGATACGCAGTATTTT CSVEDRGSAADTQYF 15 medium-sized . TRBJ2-3 TRBV29-1
TGTGCCAGCAGCCCGGAGGGTCCGAACACCGGGGAGCTGTTTTTT CASSPEGPNTGELFF 15 . . TRBJ2-2 TRBV16
TGCGCCAGCAGTCCAAGATTTTCGGAGAGTTATACAGGAGATACGCAGTATTTT CASSPRFSESYTGDTQYF 18 few . TRBJ2-3 TRBV4-1
TGTGCCAGCAGCACAAGTAATGAAAAACTGTTTTTT CASSTSNEKLFF 12 . . TRBJ1-4 TRBV7-8
TGTGCCAGCAGCCTACTCGGGGGGGGCACTGAAGCTTTCTTT CASSLLGGGTEAFF 14 . . TRBJ1-1 TRBV5-4
TGTGCCAGTAGTTTAACAGGGACTGAAGCTTTCTTT CASSLTGTEAFF 12 large . TRBJ1-1 TRBV19
TGTGCCAGCAGTCTAAACGAGGGAGGGCTTCACCTCAATCAGCCCCAGCATTTT CASSLNEGGLHLNQPQHF 18 . . TRBJ1-5 TRBV28
TGTGCCAGCAGTCCTAGACTAGCACTGAACGAGCAGTACTTC CASSPRLALNEQYF 14 . TRBD2 TRBJ2-7 TRBV5-4
TGTGCCAGCAGCCAGACCGCTTATCAGCCCCAGCATTTT CASSQTAYQPQHF 13 . . TRBJ1-5 TRBV7-6
TGTGCCAGCAGCGGGGGTCCCTCTATTGGGGGGACCAAAAACATTCAGTACTTC CASSGGPSIGGTKNIQYF 18 . . TRBJ2-4 TRBV5-8
TGTGCCAGCAGTTTAAGTCAGGGTACTCAGCCCCATCATTTT CASSLSQGTQPHHF 14 . . TRBJ1-5 TRBV27
TGTGCCTCAAGGGGGGACACCGGGGAGCTGTTTTTT CASRGDTGELFF 12 . . TRBJ2-2 TRBV11-3
TGCGCCAGCAGCCAAGACAGCGCCCTACAAGCTTTCTTT CASSQDSALQAFF 13 medium-sized . TRBJ1-1 TRBV4-1
TGCGCCAGCAGCTGGGCCTCCCCCGAGACCCAGTACTTC CASSWASPETQYF 13 . . TRBJ2-5 TRBV5-1
TGTGCCAGCAAAGTGGACAGCTCCTACAATCAGCCCCAGCATTTT CASKVDSSYNQPQHF 15 large . TRBJ1-5 TRBV2
TGCAGTGCCCCCTACCTGTATGAGCAGTTCTTC CSAPYLYEQFF 11 . . TRBJ2-1 TRBV20-1
TGTGCCAGCAGCCATACCCTGGAGGGAACTGAAGCTTTCTTT CASSHTLEGTEAFF 14 . . TRBJ1-1 TRBV7-1
TGCAGCGTACTAGCCGAAAACACCGGGGAGCTGTTTTTT CSVLAENTGELFF 13 . . TRBJ2-2 TRBV29-1
TGTGCAAGTCCCCAGGGCGAACTAGCGGGAAAGTACGAGCAGTACTTC CASPQGELAGKYEQYF 16 few . TRBJ2-7 TRBV12-2
TGCGCCAGCAGTCGGACTAGCGGGACAGATACGCAGTATTTT CASSRTSGTDTQYF 14 medium-sized TRBD2 TRBJ2-3 TRBV4-1
TGTGCCAGCAGCTTTGGAACAGCCACCTACGAGCAGTACTTC CASSFGTATYEQYF 14 few . TRBJ2-7 TRBV11-2
TGTGCCAGCAGCCCGGGACTAGCGCCCAACAATGAGCAGTTCTTC CASSPGLAPNNEQFF 15 . TRBD2 TRBJ2-1 TRBV9
TGTGCCAGCAGCCCGACAGCAAATCAGCCCCAGCATTTT CASSPTANQPQHF 13 . . TRBJ1-5 TRBV7-9
TGTGCCAGCAGTTTAGGCTTCTGGACAGGGAATGAAAAACTGTTTTTT CASSLGFWTGNEKLFF 16 . TRBD1 TRBJ1-4 TRBV28
TGTGCCAGCAGCCACAGGGTCTCGAATGAGCAGTTCTTC CASSHRVSNEQFF 13 . . TRBJ2-1 TRBV6-6
TGTGCCAGTACCCCTTCAGCGGGTAGTTATGGCTACACCTTC CASTPSAGSYGYTF 14 . . TRBJ1-2 TRBV19
TGTGCCAGCAGCTTGGGTGGGCAGTATGGGATGAACACTGAAGCTTTCTTT CASSLGGQYGMNTEAFF 17 . . TRBJ1-1 TRBV5-7
TGTGCCAGCAGCTCAGACGGACAGACCTATTTCTTC CASSSDGQTYFF 12 . . TRBJ2-1 TRBV7-2
TGCGCCAGCAGCCTGGGTGGGGTGGATGAGCAGTTCTTC CASSLGGVDEQFF 13 medium-sized . TRBJ2-1 TRBV4-3
TGTGCCAGCAGCTCGGCCCCGGGCGGCCAGCCCCAGCATTTT CASSSAPGGQPQHF 14 . . TRBJ1-5 TRBV7-8
TGTGCCACCAGGGACCCCAATCAGCCCCAGCATTTT CATRDPNQPQHF 12 medium-sized . TRBJ1-5 TRBV15
TGCGCCAGTAGCCCCGGGGGGGAGCAGTACTTC CASSPGGEQYF 11 medium-sized TRBD2 TRBJ2-7 TRBV4-1
TGCGCCAGCAGCCAATGGGACGGCTACGAGCAGTACTTC CASSQWDGYEQYF 13 medium-sized . TRBJ2-7 TRBV4-1
TGTGCCAGCAGCGCACCGACAGGGGAGAACGAGCAGTACTTC CASSAPTGENEQYF 14 . TRBD1 TRBJ2-7 TRBV7-9
TGTGCCAGCAGCCAAGAGGGACTAGCGTTTTACACCGGGGAGCTGTTTTTT CASSQEGLAFYTGELFF 17 medium-sized TRBD2 TRBJ2-2 TRBV14
TGTGCCAGCAGTTACCCAGTGTTCTTT CASSYPVFF 9 . . TRBJ1-1 TRBV6-7